A single TCR beta chain is shown here with its context. V was pared by 5 bases and J by 4 bases, with 14 bases between. The CDR3 has 14 residues. Germline V gene data show CDR1 as SGHVS and CDR2 as FQNEAQ. The data were obtained in a study of blood T cell repertoires in COVID-19. The wider study: The United States, Italy and Spain provided the acute and convalescent COVID-19 samples. The analysed material was cDNA or gDNA that came from T cells, B-cell-depleted T cells, or PBMCs.

In the original workflow: Estimates of nucleated cell counts were drawn from the amplification of reference gene primers. Repertoires were generated with immunoSEQ multiplex PCR, while TCRdb's copy carries only in-frame clones and drops some. V and J calls and clone size are copied from that table; D and trimming were computed from the DNA. Altogether under 250,000 clones are present, 70% to 90% being singletons, with the ten largest covering over 5.5%. This TCR came from a woman aged 55-69 years with active or convalescent COVID-19. The sequenced sample was peripheral blood. The V call is TRBV7-8, the J call TRBJ1-1; D might be TRBD1 (6 bases). CDR3 region: CASSPRTASTEAFF. The CDR3, as DNA: TGTGCCAGCAGCCCCCGGACAGCGAGCACTGAAGCTTTCTTT.